Below, one T cell receptor beta chain is given with its context. These data are taken from a study of T cell responses to AZD1222 COVID-19 vaccine. Sequencing used immunoSEQ multiplex PCR; TCRdb keeps in-frame clones, though not all of them. The table shows tens of thousands of clones, with about 92% occurring only once. From germline, CDR1 is WNHNN and CDR2 SYGVQD (reference sequence). CDR3 length equals 13 residues. V lost 4 bases and J lost 7, with 13 bases in between. V is TRBV10-1 and J is TRBJ1-1; D not resolved. Sample: peripheral blood, taken 28 days after the second AZD1222 dose. This receptor was obtained from an adult who received the AZD1222 COVID-19 vaccine. CDR3 loop: CASSVRRNGEAFF. CDR3 coding DNA: TGCGCCAGCAGTGTACGCAGGAACGGTGAAGCTTTCTTT.